Each of the 25 T cell receptor beta chains below was sequenced from the same sample in a study of CD4 T cells in relation to SARS-CoV-2 and coronaviruses. No antigens are known for them. Repertoires were generated with immunoSEQ multiplex PCR, while TCRdb's copy carries only in-frame clones and drops some. The sample yields approximately 31,000 clones, around three quarters seen once. Sequencing was done on a sample of memory CD4+ T cells from PBMCs, cultured in vitro. The receptors originated from an adult with COVID-19.

In its sample, this clone was seen a few times. The chain employs TRBV28 and TRBJ1-5, with D hard to call. V was pared by 3 bases and J by 0 bases, with 6 bases between. The CDR3 contains 14 residues. CDR1 and CDR2 (germline): MDHEN, SYDVKM. CDR3 sequence reads: CASSLRGSNQPQHF. In DNA, the CDR3 is TGTGCCAGCAGTTTGCGGGGTAGCAATCAGCCCCAGCATTTT.

This clone came up a few times. The chain carries TRBV7-2 and TRBJ2-7; 8 nucleotides match TRBD1. V gave up 4 bases and J gave up 7 bases; unmatched junction bases: 15. From germline, CDR1 is SGHTA and CDR2 FQGNSA. The CDR3 has 16 residues. The CDR3 region is CASSSRGGQGRSEQYF. The CDR3 DNA reads as TGTGCCAGCAGCTCCCGGGGCGGACAGGGAAGGTCTGAGCAGTACTTC.

The chain carries TRBV5-4 and TRBJ2-3; D perhaps matches TRBD2 (6 bases). The CDR3 runs to 15 residues. Germline CDR1 SGHNT, CDR2 YYREEE (reference sequence). V was cut by 0 bases and J by 2 bases, with 10 bases left in between. The CDR3 DNA reads TGTGCCAGCAGCTTGGACGGGGGTTTCACAGATACGCAGTATTTT. This encodes CASSLDGGFTDTQYF. Full variable domain (rest looked up from reference TRBV5-4 and TRBJ2-3): ETGVTQSPTHLIKTRGQQVTLRCSSQSGHNTVSWYQQALGQGPQFIFQYYREEENGRGNFPPRFSGLQFPNYSSELNVNALELDDSALYLCASSLDGGFTDTQYFGPGTRLTVL.

The gene calls are TRBV2 and TRBJ2-5; tentatively, D is TRBD1 (6 bases). Trimming removed 6 bases at V and 5 bases at J, with 13 bases between. CDR1 SNHLY and CDR2 FYNNEI come from the germline V gene. The CDR3 is 13 residues long. CDR3 DNA: TGTGCCAGCAGCACTCAGGGGACGGAGACCCAGTACTTC. Its protein product is CASSTQGTETQYF.

This chain links TRBV3-1 (or the pseudogene TRBV3-2) with TRBJ2-3; TRBD2 aligns across 10 bases. J gave up 4 bases and V 0 bases, and 7 bases lay outside the gene matches. The germline V gene encodes CDR1 LGHDT and CDR2 YNNKEL (reference sequence). CDR3 size: 17 residues. CDR3 region: CASSQDYPAGGPDTQYF. The CDR3 nucleotides read TGTGCCAGCAGCCAAGATTACCCAGCGGGAGGGCCAGATACGCAGTATTTT.

This chain connects TRBV7-8 to TRBJ2-1; 9 positions agree with TRBD1. The CDR3 runs 18 residues. Germline CDR1 and CDR2: SGHVS and FQNEAQ. V dropped 5 bases and J dropped 0; count of bases not matched to a gene: 11. CDR3 loop: CASSPRATGGNSYNEQFF. The CDR3 DNA is TGTGCCAGCAGCCCAAGGGCGACAGGGGGAAACTCCTACAATGAGCAGTTCTTC.

This clone was recorded a few times. V usage is TRBV24-1 and J usage is TRBJ1-2; D remains ambiguous. V was clipped by 2 bases and J by 4 bases, with 7 bases between them. CDR3 size: 13 residues. Germline V gene lookup returns CDR1 KGHDR and CDR2 SFDVKD. The CDR3 loop reads CATSDSDTYGYTF. CDR3 DNA: TGTGCCACCAGTGATTCCGACACCTATGGCTACACCTTC.

The genes are TRBV5-4 and TRBJ2-7; TRBD1 matches 9 bases. The CDR3 is made up of 18 amino acids. J gave up 0 bases and V 0 bases, and 10 bases lay outside the gene matches. Germline CDR1 and CDR2: SGHNT and YYREEE (reference sequence). The CDR3 DNA reads TGTGCCAGCAGCTTGGTTAGTGGGACAGGGTTGAGCTCCTACGAGCAGTACTTC. Its translation is CASSLVSGTGLSSYEQYF. Combining the CDR3 with reference TRBV5-4 and TRBJ2-7 gives the whole variable domain ETGVTQSPTHLIKTRGQQVTLRCSSQSGHNTVSWYQQALGQGPQFIFQYYREEENGRGNFPPRFSGLQFPNYSSELNVNALELDDSALYLCASSLVSGTGLSSYEQYFGPGTRLTVT.

The chain has TRBV2 and TRBJ2-7, with TRBD1 matching over 7 bases. The junction had 6 bases not matched to a gene; V was cut back by 8 bases and J by 2 bases. CDR1 is SNHLY and CDR2 is FYNNEI in the germline V gene. CDR3 length: 13 residues. This chain's CDR3 is CASRPGQPYEQYF. The CDR3 region has the DNA TGTGCCAGCCGCCCGGGACAGCCCTACGAGCAGTACTTC.

The chain employs TRBV4-1 and TRBJ2-1, with D uncertain. Trimming removed 1 base at V and 0 bases at J, with 4 bases between. The CDR3 contains 14 residues. Germline lookup yields CDR1 MGHRA and CDR2 YSYEKL. In DNA form, the CDR3 reads TGCGCCAGCAGCCAAGGCTTCTCCTACAATGAGCAGTTCTTC. This sequence encodes CASSQGFSYNEQFF.

This clone turned up a few times. The rearrangement joins TRBV2 to TRBJ2-7, with 8 bases that match TRBD2. Losses at the gene ends were 3 bases for V and 2 bases for J; bases not matched to a gene: 6. CDR1 is SNHLY and CDR2 is FYNNEI in the germline V gene. This CDR3 has 15 amino acids. The CDR3: CASSEEAGEAYEQYF. CDR3 DNA: TGTGCCAGCAGTGAGGAAGCGGGAGAGGCCTACGAGCAGTACTTC.

This chain uses TRBV6-5 with TRBJ2-2; D is undetermined. The CDR3 contains 13 residues. The V gene's germline CDR1 is MNHEY and CDR2 SVGAGI. Trimming removed 6 bases at V and 3 bases at J, with 8 bases between. The CDR3 nucleotides are TGTGCCAGCAGACCGCGGCACACCGGGGAGCTGTTTTTT. It is translated as CASRPRHTGELFF.

The V call is TRBV9, the J call TRBJ2-5; 10 bases match TRBD1. Germline V gene sequence: CDR1 SGDLS, CDR2 YYNGEE. V shed 4 bases, J shed 5 bases, and the junction held 17 bases outside the gene matches. This CDR3 is 18 amino acids long. CDR3 coding DNA: TGTGCCAGCAGCCCCGCTGGGGGGGGGACAGGGGCCCGGGAGACCCAGTACTTC. Residues: CASSPAGGGTGARETQYF.

The chain combines TRBV18 with TRBJ2-1; 7 nucleotides match TRBD1. The CDR3 length is 13 residues. CDR1 and CDR2 from the germline V gene are KGHSH and LQKENI. Trimming cost V 5 bases and J 6 bases; bases outside gene matches: 4. In nucleotides, the CDR3 is TGTGCCAGCTCAGAGGGACAGACCAATGAGCAGTTCTTC. This translates into CASSEGQTNEQFF.

This clone was observed a few times. This chain uses TRBV28 with TRBJ2-7; 8 bases match TRBD1. The germline V gene encodes CDR1 MDHEN and CDR2 SYDVKM. V was pared by 6 bases and J by 1 base, with 8 bases of the junction left unmatched. CDR3 length: 15 residues. CDR3 sequence reads: CASRGDRHSSYEQYF. CDR3 nucleotide sequence: TGTGCCAGCAGAGGGGACAGGCACTCATCCTACGAGCAGTACTTC.

This chain joins TRBV9 and TRBJ2-3; maybe TRBD2 (5 bases). The germline V and J ends were trimmed by 0 bases and 5 bases, with 10 bases remaining between them. The germline gives CDR1 SGDLS, CDR2 YYNGEE. This CDR3 spans 14 amino acids. Here the CDR3 reads CASSVAQLGDTQYF. The CDR3 DNA is TGTGCCAGCAGCGTAGCCCAACTAGGAGATACGCAGTATTTT.

The chain employs TRBV7-2 and TRBJ2-1; D is perhaps TRBD2 (6 bases). The CDR3 totals 18 residues. Germline CDR1 reads SGHTA; CDR2 reads FQGNSA. Trimming stripped 5 bases from V and 5 bases from J, with 25 bases between. The CDR3 here is CASSPSPGLIAEDNEQFF. The DNA of the CDR3 is TGTGCCAGCAGCCCCTCCCCCGGTTTAATAGCGGAAGACAATGAGCAGTTCTTC.

This clone was seen a few times. The rearrangement joins TRBV7-9 to TRBJ2-5; 10 nucleotides agree with TRBD2. Losses at the gene ends were 4 bases for V and 3 bases for J; bases not matched to a gene: 2. CDR1 SEHNR and CDR2 FQNEAQ come from the germline V gene (reference sequence). CDR3 length: 14 residues. The CDR3 bases are TGTGCCAGCAGCTGGACTAGCGGAAAAGAGACCCAGTACTTC. Its protein product is CASSWTSGKETQYF.

The CDR3 coding sequence is TGTGCCAGCAGCTTAGTCCCAAACACTGAAGCTTTCTTT. Amino acids: CASSLVPNTEAFF. The chain combines TRBV7-2 with TRBJ1-1; D not certain. This CDR3 comprises 13 residues. The ends were cut back, 1 base at V and 2 bases at J, with 5 bases in the middle. Germline-derived CDR1 and CDR2 are SGHTA and FQGNSA.

The chain has TRBV14 and TRBJ2-1; 7 nucleotides align to TRBD2. Looked up from germline, CDR1 is SGHDN and CDR2 is FVKESK. V was clipped by 5 bases and J by 8 bases; unmatched bases: 15. This CDR3 contains 16 residues. The CDR3: CASSTRAGVAGYEQFF. The CDR3 nucleotides are TGTGCCAGCAGCACCCGGGCGGGGGTCGCGGGGTATGAGCAGTTCTTC.

The CDR3 spells CASRDRVSNTGELFF. The CDR3 DNA reads as TGTGCCAGCAGAGACCGGGTCTCCAACACCGGGGAGCTGTTTTTT. The rearrangement links TRBV7-9 to TRBJ2-2; D is unresolved. Germline V CDR1 and CDR2: SEHNR, FQNEAQ (reference sequence). The CDR3 covers 15 residues. V shed 6 bases and J shed 2 bases, with 13 bases lying between them.

The J gene is TRBJ2-2, the V gene TRBV7-2; 8 nucleotides match TRBD2. The CDR3 is made up of 15 amino acids. In germline, CDR1 is SGHTA, CDR2 FQGNSA. V lost 3 bases and J lost 3; bases outside the gene matches: 3. The CDR3 DNA follows: TGTGCCAGCAGCTTCCTCGGGAGGGACACCGGGGAGCTGTTTTTT. Residues: CASSFLGRDTGELFF.

The chain combines TRBV7-2 with TRBJ2-5; TRBD1 agrees at 7 bases. The V and J ends lost 7 bases and 3 bases, in that order; junction bases with no gene match: 11. There are 15 residues in the CDR3. The V gene's germline CDR1 is SGHTA and CDR2 FQGNSA. The CDR3 DNA is TGTGCCAGCACCCAACCGGGACAGATTAAAGAGACCCAGTACTTC. As protein: CASTQPGQIKETQYF. The variable domain in full, completed from reference TRBV7-2 and TRBJ2-5, reads GAGVSQSPSNKVTEKGKDVELRCDPISGHTALYWYRQSLGQGLEFLIYFQGNSAPDKSGLPSDRFSAERTGGSVSTLTIQRTQQEDSAVYLCASTQPGQIKETQYFGPGTRLLVL.

The chain carries TRBV5-4 and TRBJ2-3; D unresolved. Germline V gene lookup returns CDR1 SGHNT and CDR2 YYREEE (reference sequence). This CDR3 is 14 amino acids long. The V and J ends lost 2 bases and 0 bases respectively, with 7 bases between them. CDR3 DNA: TGTGCCAGCAGCTTTACGGAAAGCACAGATACGCAGTATTTT. Translated, it gives CASSFTESTDTQYF.

The rearrangement links TRBV6-2 or TRBV6-3 to TRBJ2-7, with 8 bases that match TRBD1. Trimming removed 6 bases from V and 3 bases from J; junction bases left unmatched: 10. The germline gives CDR1 MNHEY, CDR2 SVGEGT. This CDR3 is 15 amino acids long. CDR3 residues: CASSRTGRQFYEQYF. The CDR3 region has the DNA TGTGCCAGCAGCCGGACAGGGAGGCAGTTCTACGAGCAGTACTTC.